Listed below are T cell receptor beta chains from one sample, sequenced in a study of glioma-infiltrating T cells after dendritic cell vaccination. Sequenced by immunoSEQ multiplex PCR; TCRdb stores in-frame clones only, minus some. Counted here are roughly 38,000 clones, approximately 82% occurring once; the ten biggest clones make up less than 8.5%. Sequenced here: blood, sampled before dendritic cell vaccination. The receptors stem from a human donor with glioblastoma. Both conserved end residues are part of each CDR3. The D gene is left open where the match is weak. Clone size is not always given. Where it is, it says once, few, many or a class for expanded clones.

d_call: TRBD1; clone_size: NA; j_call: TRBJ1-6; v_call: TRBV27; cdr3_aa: CASSLMGQGNSPLHF; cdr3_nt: TGTGCCAGCAGCCTTATGGGACAGGGTAATTCACCCCTCCACTTT
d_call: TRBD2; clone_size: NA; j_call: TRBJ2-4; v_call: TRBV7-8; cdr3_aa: CASSPYSGDIQYF; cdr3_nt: TGTGCCAGCAGCCCTTACAGCGGGGACATTCAGTACTTC
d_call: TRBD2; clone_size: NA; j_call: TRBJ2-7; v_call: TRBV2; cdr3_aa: CASEGLAGGYEQYF; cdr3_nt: TGTGCCAGCGAGGGACTAGCGGGTGGTTACGAGCAGTACTTC
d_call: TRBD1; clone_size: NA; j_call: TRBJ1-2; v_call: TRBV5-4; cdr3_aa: CASSLQGANYGYTF; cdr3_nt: TGTGCCAGCAGCTTACAGGGGGCGAACTATGGCTACACCTTC
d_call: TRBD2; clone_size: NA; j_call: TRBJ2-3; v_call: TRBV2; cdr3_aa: CASRLAGGPVDTQYF; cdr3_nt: TGTGCCAGCAGACTAGCGGGGGGGCCAGTAGATACGCAGTATTTT
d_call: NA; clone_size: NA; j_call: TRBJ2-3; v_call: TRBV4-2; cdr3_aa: CASSQDRSTDTQYF; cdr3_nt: TGTGCCAGCAGCCAAGATCGGAGCACAGATACGCAGTATTTT
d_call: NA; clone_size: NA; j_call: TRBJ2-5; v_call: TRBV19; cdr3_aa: CASRPPQGQETQYF; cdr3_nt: TGTGCCAGTAGACCACCCCAGGGACAAGAGACCCAGTACTTC
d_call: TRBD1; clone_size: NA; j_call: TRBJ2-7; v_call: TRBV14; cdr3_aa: CASSRDRGRDYEQYF; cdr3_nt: TGTGCCAGCAGCCGCGACAGGGGGCGCGACTACGAGCAGTACTTC
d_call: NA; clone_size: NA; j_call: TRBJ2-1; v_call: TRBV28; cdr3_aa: CASSLSYNEQFF; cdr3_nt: TGTGCCAGCAGTTTATCTTACAATGAGCAGTTCTTC
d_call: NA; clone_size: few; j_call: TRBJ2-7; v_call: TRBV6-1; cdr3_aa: CASSVWAGEQYF; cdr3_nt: TGTGCCAGCAGTGTTTGGGCGGGCGAGCAGTACTTC
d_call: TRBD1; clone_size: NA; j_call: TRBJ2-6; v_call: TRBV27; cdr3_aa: CASSPTGTGYSGANVLTF; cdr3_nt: TGTGCCAGCAGCCCCACTGGGACAGGGTACTCTGGGGCCAACGTCCTGACTTTC
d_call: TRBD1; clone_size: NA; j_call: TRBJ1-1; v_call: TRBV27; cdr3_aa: CASSPGTGPNTEAFF; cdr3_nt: TGTGCCAGCAGTCCCGGGACAGGGCCGAACACTGAAGCTTTCTTT
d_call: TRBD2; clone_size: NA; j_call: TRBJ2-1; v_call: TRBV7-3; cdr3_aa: CASSPDLAGGLRNEQFF; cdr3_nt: TGTGCCAGCAGCCCAGACTTGGCGGGGGGGCTAAGGAATGAGCAGTTCTTC
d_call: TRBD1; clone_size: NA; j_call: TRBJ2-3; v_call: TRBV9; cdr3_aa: CASSIQGALIDTQYF; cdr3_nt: TGTGCCAGCAGCATACAGGGGGCGCTGATAGATACGCAGTATTTT
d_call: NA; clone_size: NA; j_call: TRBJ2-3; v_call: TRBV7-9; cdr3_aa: CASRPPGVSTDTQYF; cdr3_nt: TGTGCCAGCAGACCACCGGGGGTAAGCACAGATACGCAGTATTTT
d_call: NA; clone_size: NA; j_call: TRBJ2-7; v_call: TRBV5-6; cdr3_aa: CASSRGDRYSYEQYF; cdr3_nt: TGTGCCAGCAGCAGGGGGGACAGATACTCCTACGAGCAGTACTTC